The 20 T cell receptor beta chains below were found in one sample sequenced in a study of long-term antiretroviral therapy in people with HIV (dated by TCRdb to 2021 to 2024). The immunoSEQ hsTCRB v3.0 assay was used at survey level resolution for TRB variable region sequencing. The clones in this table, taken by TCRdb from immuneACCESS, are in-frame only. Not every clone is retained; where verified, under half of the shortfall comes from an unresolved V gene, and the cause of the rest is unknown. The sample has around 25,000 clones on record, about 86% of them singletons. The top ten clones comprise 5.3% of the sample. The sample consisted of unsorted PBMCs, taken around 4.6 years after starting antiretroviral therapy. The receptors originated from a man aged 30-40 years with HIV.

The chain links TRBV30 to TRBJ2-7; the D call may be TRBD1 or TRBD2 (6 bases each). V lost 2 bases to trimming and J lost 5 bases, with 19 bases between them. Germline assignment: CDR1 GTSNPN and CDR2 SVGIG (reference sequence). The CDR3 length is 15 residues. The CDR3 loop reads CAWSLTPGAGDEQYF. The CDR3 bases are TGTGCCTGGAGTCTAACTCCGGGGGCCGGGGACGAGCAGTACTTC.

This chain links TRBV4-2 with TRBJ1-1; 8 bases are a match to TRBD1. V shed 4 bases, J shed 5 bases, and the junction held 12 bases outside the gene matches. The CDR3 totals 16 residues. Germline-derived CDR1 and CDR2 are LGHNA and YNFKEQ. CDR3 in amino acids: CASSPRTGQGKTEAFF. For the CDR3, the DNA is TGTGCCAGCAGCCCTAGGACAGGGCAGGGGAAAACTGAAGCTTTCTTT.

This chain connects TRBV4-3 to TRBJ1-5; perhaps TRBD1 as D (5 bases). From germline, CDR1 is LGHNA and CDR2 YSLEER. Trimming left V 0 bases short and J 7 bases short, with 19 bases between. The CDR3 is 17 residues long. The CDR3 spells CASSQDWGVINKQPQHF. DNA of the CDR3: TGCGCCAGCAGCCAAGATTGGGGGGTAATCAATAAACAGCCCCAGCATTTT.

The gene calls are TRBV6-6 and TRBJ1-3, with D unresolved. Germline V gene sequence: CDR1 MNHNY, CDR2 SVGAGI (reference sequence). V shed 6 bases and J shed 10 bases, with 19 bases lying between them. The CDR3 spans 14 residues. In nucleotides, the CDR3 is TGTGCCAGCAGCTTACGGACGCAAAAGTGGACCATATATTTT. Its protein product is CASSLRTQKWTIYF.

The chain has TRBV4-2 and TRBJ1-6; D is perhaps TRBD1 (5 bases). Germline assignment: CDR1 LGHNA and CDR2 YNFKEQ. V was clipped by 1 base and J by 8 bases, with 18 bases between them. This CDR3 has 17 residues. The chain's CDR3 is CASSQGSGGGRYSPLHF. As DNA, the CDR3 is TGTGCCAGCAGCCAAGGATCGGGGGGAGGTCGGTATTCACCCCTCCACTTT.

V and J are TRBV2 and TRBJ2-1, with 13 bases aligning to TRBD2. This CDR3 contains 15 residues. Germline CDR1 and CDR2: SNHLY and FYNNEI. V trimming: 4 bases; J trimming: 8 bases; junction bases outside the gene matches: 5. CDR3 sequence (DNA): TGTGCCAGCAGTGCCGGGACTAGCGGGACCCATGAGCAGTTCTTC. It specifies CASSAGTSGTHEQFF.

This chain connects TRBV6-6 to TRBJ2-1; TRBD1 is a possible D gene (7 bases). The V gene lost 6 bases and the J gene lost 0 bases, with 15 bases spanning the gap. CDR1 and CDR2 (germline): MNHNY, SVGAGI (reference sequence). CDR3 length: 16 amino acids. The DNA for the CDR3 is TGTGCCAGCAGCAGGGGGGAGTTCAGCTCCTACAATGAGCAGTTCTTC. Its translation is CASSRGEFSSYNEQFF.

The chain carries TRBV5-5 and TRBJ1-1; D ambiguous. Per the germline V gene, CDR1 is SGHKS and CDR2 is YYEKEE (reference sequence). The CDR3 consists of 14 residues. V was cut by 4 bases and J by 0 bases, with 10 bases left in between. In nucleotides, the CDR3 is TGTGCCAGCAGCCTACCCACCTTGAACACTGAAGCTTTCTTT. Protein: CASSLPTLNTEAFF.

The V call is TRBV5-4, the J call TRBJ1-2, with a tentative D call TRBD1 (5 bases). Trimming shortened V by 3 bases and J by 4 bases, and 16 bases separated the two germline ends. From germline, CDR1 is SGHNT and CDR2 YYREEE (reference sequence). The CDR3 consists of 15 residues. CDR3 in DNA: TGTGCCAGCAGCTGGGGCGGTAAGGGGCCCTATGGCTACACCTTC. Its protein product is CASSWGGKGPYGYTF.

The chain combines TRBV9 with TRBJ2-7; 7 bases agree with TRBD2. This CDR3 has 16 amino acids. Trimming took 4 bases from V and 6 from J; bases not matched to a gene: 16. The germline gives CDR1 SGDLS, CDR2 YYNGEE. CDR3 in DNA: TGTGCCAGCAGCCTAGCTGGCAGGGAGGGCCTACGCGAGCAGTACTTC. It translates to CASSLAGREGLREQYF.

The V gene is TRBV4-3, the J gene TRBJ1-2, with D perhaps TRBD1 (5 bases). V lost 1 base and J lost 4, with 13 bases in between. Germline values: CDR1 LGHNA, CDR2 YSLEER. The CDR3 consists of 15 residues. The CDR3 DNA sequence: TGCGCCAGCAGCCAAGTACGACGGGGGTCCTATGGCTACACCTTC. Translated, it gives CASSQVRRGSYGYTF.

CDR3 in DNA: TGTGCCATCAGTGACAGGGATGGCAATCAGCCCCAGCATTTT. It codes for CAISDRDGNQPQHF. The chain combines TRBV10-3 with TRBJ1-5; a possible D gene is TRBD1 (5 bases). The CDR3 totals 14 residues. Per germline, CDR1 ENHRY and CDR2 SYGVKD. V lost 3 bases and J lost 2, with 8 bases in between.

The chain has TRBV5-4 and TRBJ2-1; 7 nucleotides agree with TRBD2. V lost 4 bases and J lost 7; bases outside the gene matches: 5. CDR1 is SGHNT and CDR2 is YYREEE in the germline V gene (reference sequence). The CDR3 sequence is 13 residues long. CDR3 amino acids: CASSGGGGNEQFF. DNA of the CDR3: TGTGCCAGCAGCGGGGGGGGAGGGAATGAGCAGTTCTTC.

The rearrangement joins TRBV2 to TRBJ2-1; 13 nucleotides align to TRBD2. The CDR3 sequence is 17 residues long. Germline V gene lookup returns CDR1 SNHLY and CDR2 FYNNEI. The J segment lost 5 bases and the V segment lost 6 bases, leaving 10 bases of the junction unmatched. CDR3 nucleotide sequence: TGTGCCAGCAGCCGTGGACTAGCGGGGGACCATAACAATGAGCAGTTCTTC. It yields the protein CASSRGLAGDHNNEQFF.

By frequency in the sample, this clone is medium-sized. The chain employs TRBV30 and TRBJ1-1; D is undetermined. The length of the CDR3 is 12 residues. Per germline, CDR1 GTSNPN and CDR2 SVGIG (reference sequence). The germline V and J ends were trimmed by 3 bases and 1 base, with 6 bases remaining between them. The CDR3, as DNA: TGTGCCTGGAGAGCAGGGAACACTGAAGCTTTCTTT. Translation gives CAWRAGNTEAFF.

The chain joins TRBV9 to TRBJ2-1; TRBD1 aligns across 8 bases. Germline values: CDR1 SGDLS, CDR2 YYNGEE. The J segment lost 8 bases and the V segment lost 2 bases, leaving 6 bases of the junction unmatched. The CDR3 spans 14 residues. CDR3 sequence (DNA): TGTGCCAGCAGCGTCGGACAGGGATTTTATGAGCAGTTCTTC. It specifies CASSVGQGFYEQFF.

The chain employs TRBV4-1 and TRBJ2-2, with a possible D match to TRBD2 (7 bases). The CDR3 has 14 residues. V was shortened by 10 bases and J by 6 bases, with 18 bases between the two germline ends. The germline V gene encodes CDR1 MGHRA and CDR2 YSYEKL. DNA of the CDR3: TGCGCCACAGAGGGGGGGGTCGTCGCCGGGGAGCTGTTTTTT. It is translated as CATEGGVVAGELFF.

The CDR3 DNA follows: TGTGCCAGCAGCTTACGGGAGCAGTATGGCTACACCTTC. This gives the protein CASSLREQYGYTF. The chain couples TRBV7-8 to TRBJ1-2; D remains unclear. The CDR3 extends over 13 amino acids. Between the trimmed V and J ends, which lost 2 bases and 5 bases, there was a span of 9 bases. From germline, CDR1 is SGHVS and CDR2 FQNEAQ.

This chain joins TRBV9 and TRBJ1-2; 7 nucleotides align to TRBD1. The CDR3 is 12 residues long. Per the germline V gene, CDR1 is SGDLS and CDR2 is YYNGEE. V shed 4 bases and J 6 bases; nucleotides not matched to a gene: 3. The CDR3 here is CASSPQGNGYTF. The CDR3 nucleotides read TGTGCCAGCAGCCCACAGGGGAATGGCTACACCTTC.

The chain carries TRBV5-5 and TRBJ2-7; 8 bases fit TRBD2. CDR1 SGHKS and CDR2 YYEKEE come from the germline V gene (reference sequence). V shed 6 bases and J 3 bases; nucleotides not matched to a gene: 5. This CDR3 has 13 residues. The CDR3 is CASTFGGDYEQYF. In DNA, the CDR3 is TGTGCCAGCACATTCGGGGGGGACTACGAGCAGTACTTC.